This TCR beta chain came from a study of blood T cells in healthy people across ages (dated by TCRdb to the mid-2010s). Broadly, across the study: In model experiments, template switching captured about one uniquely barcoded TCR beta cDNA molecule for every two T cells. Age-related changes in TCR beta repertoire diversity were measured in the study by deep sequencing normalized with unique cDNA molecular identifiers. For two donors (one aged 18 to 29 and one aged 80 or older), the study analyzed two additional independent replicas of 1 million unique cDNA reads from the same blood draw. Four age groups were formed from the donors: young (average approximately 17 years), middle-aged (approximately 40), aged (about 62) and long-lived (about 80).

Donors were roughly 40 systemically healthy Caucasian individuals from Russia aged roughly 6 to 95 years. Around 9.8 milliliters of peripheral blood were collected from each donor into EDTA-treated Vacutainer tubes. PBMCs were isolated by Ficoll-Paque density-gradient centrifugation, with at least 7 million obtained per sample. Trizol reagent was used to extract total RNA from PBMCs, with at least 5.5 micrograms per sample. For every donor, flow cytometry on a PBMC aliquot measured the percentage of naive CD45RAhigh/CD27high T cells. The method was 5' RACE. The sequencer was an Illumina HiSeq 2500. A second roughly 6 to 12 cycle PCR used a sample-barcoded 5' primer and a J-beta primer mix. Each TCR beta cDNA molecule received a unique molecular identifier from a template-switch 5' adaptor carrying 12 random nucleotides. Each sample yielded at least 2.5 million CDR3-containing paired-end reads. All of the RNA was converted into first-strand cDNA using the Mint cDNA synthesis kit, with a TRBC-specific oligonucleotide serving as the primer. Following uracil-DNA glycosylase treatment, all cDNA underwent a first 18-cycle PCR with the universal primers M1SS and BC2_uni_R. Per the source publication's procedure: Normalization of each sample was performed by random selection of 1 million high-quality reads, each carrying a distinct molecular identifier. Reads with shared molecular identifiers were discarded instead of being binned into consensus sequences. CDR3 identification, clonotype clustering and error correction used MiTCR with a Q25 quality threshold and the strictest error-elimination algorithm. A nonparametric unseen species model with Euler transformation was used to estimate lower-bound total TCR beta diversity. TCRdb cleaned the public reads at Q25 with fastp, built clones with MiXCR and kept in-frame beta chains. Under each unique CDR3 protein, matching rows form one entry showing the most common genes and DNA. TCRdb, not the original authors, processed these V and J calls. For this sample there are 1 million or so distinct CDR3 sequences; under 30% appear just once. About 0.69% of the sample is in the top ten clones.

About this clonotype: The antigen it binds to is not known. Qualities for individual bases were not recorded, and no much larger clone is one base off.

The junction shows trimming of 6 bases on V and 4 bases on J, plus 16 bases between the germline ends. Including the terminal cysteine and phenylalanine, the CDR3 comprises 15 residues. The DNA shown is the 45-base CDR3, in frame from base 1. From the germline V gene (reference sequence), CDR1 is MNHNY and CDR2 is SVGAGI. The research as a whole found: Because donor CMV infection status was unknown, age-related changes in expanded clonotypes were potentially confounded. Since profiling was done on bulk unsorted PBMCs, naive and antigen-experienced compartments could not be conclusively compared. Compared with the aged group, more naive CD4+ T cells, fewer expanded clones and increased TCR diversity were shown by the long-lived group, suggesting age selection. Estimates of total diversity based on one million sequenced T cells were regarded as lower bounds and as underestimates. Observed TCR beta diversity per million T cells fell roughly linearly with age, and a significant reduction was already apparent by age roughly 40. The percentage of naive T cells measured by flow cytometry correlated strongly with observed TCR beta diversity.

These data were also reused for a study on T cells of mothers and their children. The second study's paper adds: The donors were nine systemically healthy Caucasian individuals, made up of three mothers and their six children. cDNA synthesis used all of the extracted RNA, with approximately 1.4 ug of RNA in each 15 ul reaction. In the second PCR, the M1S primer introduced both the sample barcodes and 2-4 random nucleotides. More than 9 million TCR beta CDR3 reads were obtained from each mother, and about 3 million reads were obtained from each child. Thymic selection similarly shapes TCR recombination output in related and unrelated pairs, with minor effect from inherited differences. Related mother-child pairs always showed normalized repertoire overlap that was slightly higher than in unrelated mother-child pairs, though the difference was never significant. With a sensitivity of approximately 93 clones per million clonotypes, no persistent microchimeric T cell clones were detected. In the study, deep NGS was used to compare the TCR beta repertoires of mothers and children, and features distinguishing related mother-child pairs from unrelated individuals were sought. Mothers averaged about 37 +/- 4 years of age and children averaged around 10 +/- 4 years. After adapter ligation was performed with NEBNext reagents, the libraries were sequenced on an Illumina HiSeq 2000 with 100+100 nt paired-end reads. To prevent cross-contamination, the mother and child libraries were prepared a month apart and were sequenced in separate runs. Between about 500,000 and 2,300,000 distinct TCR beta clonotypes were identified per donor. Naive TCR beta clonotypes were estimated from low-frequency clonotypes matched to each donor's FACS-determined naive share, without sorting.

This clonotype originated in a girl under 10 years old in good health. The source material was blood. The V and J segments used are TRBV6-6 and TRBJ1-5; D gene: possibly TRBD1, on 5 matching bases. The CDR3 is CASSPPREKNQPQHF. The DNA reads TGTGCCAGCAGCCCCCCCAGGGAGAAGAATCAGCCCCAGCATTTT.